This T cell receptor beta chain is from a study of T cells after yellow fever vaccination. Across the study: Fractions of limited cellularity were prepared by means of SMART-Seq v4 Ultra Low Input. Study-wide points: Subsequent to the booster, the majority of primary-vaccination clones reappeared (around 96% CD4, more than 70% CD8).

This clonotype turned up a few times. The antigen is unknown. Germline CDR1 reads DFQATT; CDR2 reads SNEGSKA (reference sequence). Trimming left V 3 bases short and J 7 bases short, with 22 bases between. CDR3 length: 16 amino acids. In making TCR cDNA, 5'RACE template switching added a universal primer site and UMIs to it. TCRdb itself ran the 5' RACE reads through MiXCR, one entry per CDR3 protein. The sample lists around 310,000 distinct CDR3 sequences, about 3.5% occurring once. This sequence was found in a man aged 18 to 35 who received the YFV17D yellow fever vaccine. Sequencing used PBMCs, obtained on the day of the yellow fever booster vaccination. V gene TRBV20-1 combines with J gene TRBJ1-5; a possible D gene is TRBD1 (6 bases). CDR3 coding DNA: TGCAGTGCTAGCGCCCGAACAGGGTCGAGGGAGCAGCCCCAGCATTTT. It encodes CSASARTGSREQPQHF.